The subject of this entry is one T cell receptor (beta chain). In this sample, this clone turned up once. Its antigen has not been determined. No base quality values were provided; no much bigger clone lies one nucleotide off. The sample belongs to a study of blood T cell repertoires in COVID-19 (TCRdb year 2020). Looking at the study overall: Collaborator samples came from the United States, Italy and Spain and covered acute and convalescent phases of COVID-19. The prospective study material was composed of cDNA or gDNA derived from T cells, B-cell-depleted T cells, or PBMCs. Subjects who had been exposed to COVID-19, were actively infected with it, or had recovered from it provided the deeply sampled blood TCRbeta repertoires that made up the dataset. The samples were drawn from two sources: the first 160 participants of the ongoing ImmuneRACE study, and 1,000 to 1,500 subjects contributed by 6 global collaborators. A de-identified subject ID, COVID-19 status, age in years and sex were almost always included in the sample metadata. Where available, HLA class I and class II types were obtained from metadata supplied by the sample provider rather than from assay-based typing. A freely available public database, intended as a resource for researchers studying the immune response to SARS-CoV-2, is where the repertoires were released.

TCRbeta CDR3 regions were amplified from genomic DNA using the immunoSEQ Assay, a bias-controlled multiplex PCR. Under the source paper's analysis protocol: Within the assay, amplification of reference gene primers was used to estimate how many nucleated cells each sample contained. To quantify the absolute abundance of each unique TCRbeta CDR3 rearrangement, sequence reads were collapsed and filtered. For each sample, productive Simpson clonality was calculated as the square root of Simpson's diversity index over productive rearrangements. TCRdb provides this immuneACCESS table in a form limited to in-frame rearrangements. Some clones are lacking; in checked studies, under half of them reflect an unresolved V gene, and why the rest are absent is not known. V and J calls and clone size are given by that table; D and trimming were obtained from the DNA. For this sample there are 150,000 to 200,000 clones; around 85% appear just once. The ten largest clones represent 3.5% to 4.5% of the sample.

Summary of the overall study and its limitations: How much clinical and demographic metadata was included differed by source and by participant, and the metadata was provided uncurated.

Each collaborating institution followed its own protocols to collect whole blood in K2EDTA tubes. For TCRbeta analysis, collaborator samples were shipped as frozen whole blood, as isolated PBMCs, or as DNA extracted from either sample type. CDR1 is given as SGHRS and CDR2 as YFSETQ, both from the germline V gene. The CDR3 has 16 amino acids, counting the end cysteine and phenylalanine. Only CDR3 DNA is held: 48 bases, read in frame from base 1. V ends up 3 bases short and J 2 bases short, with an unmatched junction base count of 6. The sequence links TRBV5-1 to TRBJ2-5; the junction holds 11 bases that match TRBD2. The clonotype was recovered from a woman aged 70-85 years with acute or convalescent COVID-19. The sequenced sample consisted of peripheral blood. This receptor carries the CDR3 CASSSGTSGPQETQYF. Read as DNA, the sequence is TGCGCCAGCAGCTCCGGGACTAGCGGACCTCAAGAGACCCAGTACTTC. The full variable domain, with segments outside the CDR3 supplied by the reference TRBV5-1 and TRBJ2-5 proteins, appears as KAGVTQTPRYLIKTRGQQVTLSCSPISGHRSVSWYQQTPGQGLQFLFEYFSETQRNKGNFPGRFSGRQFSNSRSEMNVSTLELGDSALYLCASSSGTSGPQETQYFGPGTRLLVL.